The 4 T cell receptor beta chains below come from one sample, sequenced in a study of long-term antiretroviral therapy in people with HIV. A v3.0 immunoSEQ assay was performed at survey level. The protocol was immunoSEQ multiplex PCR, while the TCRdb copy is restricted to in-frame clones and leaves out a portion. The sample records 14,000 or so clones, around 80% being singletons. The specimen comprised unsorted PBMCs, sampled 1.3 years before starting antiretroviral therapy. The receptors shown here come from a man aged 35 to 55 with HIV.

This clone was recorded a few times. V gene TRBV5-8 combines with J gene TRBJ2-3, with TRBD1 matching 7 bases. V shed 4 bases and J 0 bases; nucleotides not matched to a gene: 5. This CDR3 has 15 residues. Germline V CDR1 and CDR2: SGHTS, YDEGEE. CDR3 residues: CASSAGTASTDTQYF. Written as DNA, the CDR3 is TGTGCCAGCAGCGCAGGGACAGCTAGCACAGATACGCAGTATTTT.

This chain joins TRBV19 and TRBJ2-3; weak D call: TRBD1 (6 bases). With 4 bases removed from V and 2 bases from J, the gap between germline ends came to 13 bases. Germline V lookup: CDR1 LNHDA, CDR2 SQIVND (reference sequence). CDR3 length: 15 amino acids. Here the CDR3 DNA reads TGTGCCAGTAGTAACCCCAGGGGAATCACAGATACGCAGTATTTT. As protein: CASSNPRGITDTQYF.

V and J are TRBV6-5 and TRBJ1-2, with 8 bases identical to TRBD1. The CDR3 runs 15 residues. Trimming removed 5 bases from V and 5 bases from J; junction bases left unmatched: 10. CDR1 and CDR2 (germline): MNHEY, SVGAGI. CDR3 bases: TGTGCCAGCAGTGGATCCAGGGGGCAGGGGTATGGCTACACCTTC. It translates to CASSGSRGQGYGYTF.

The chain joins TRBV15 to TRBJ2-3; tentatively, D is TRBD1 (6 bases). Germline V gene lookup returns CDR1 LNHNV and CDR2 YYDKDF (reference sequence). This CDR3 contains 17 residues. Trimming took 1 base from V and 1 from J, leaving 15 bases between them. CDR3 bases: TGTGCCACCAGCAGAGGCCCACAGGGAGTGGGCACAGATACGCAGTATTTT. It is translated as CATSRGPQGVGTDTQYF.